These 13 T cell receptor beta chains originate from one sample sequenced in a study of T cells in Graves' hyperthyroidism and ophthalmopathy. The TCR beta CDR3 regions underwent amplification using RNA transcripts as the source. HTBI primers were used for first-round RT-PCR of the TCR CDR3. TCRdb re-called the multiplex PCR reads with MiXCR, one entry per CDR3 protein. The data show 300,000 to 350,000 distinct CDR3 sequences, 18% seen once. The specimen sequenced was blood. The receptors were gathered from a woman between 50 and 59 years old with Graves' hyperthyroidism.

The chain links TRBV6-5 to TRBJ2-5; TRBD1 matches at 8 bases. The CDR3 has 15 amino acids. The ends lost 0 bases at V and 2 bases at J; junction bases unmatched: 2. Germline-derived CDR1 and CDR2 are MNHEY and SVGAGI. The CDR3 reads CASSYSTGEQETQYF. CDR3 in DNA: TGTGCCAGCAGTTACTCGACAGGGGAACAAGAGACCCAGTACTTC.

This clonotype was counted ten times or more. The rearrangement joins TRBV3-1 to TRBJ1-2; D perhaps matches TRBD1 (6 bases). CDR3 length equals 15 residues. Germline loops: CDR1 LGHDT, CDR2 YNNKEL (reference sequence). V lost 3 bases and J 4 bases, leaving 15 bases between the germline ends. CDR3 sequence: CASSQRGTGSYGYTF. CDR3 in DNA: TGTGCCAGCAGCCAGAGGGGAACAGGGAGCTATGGCTACACCTTC.

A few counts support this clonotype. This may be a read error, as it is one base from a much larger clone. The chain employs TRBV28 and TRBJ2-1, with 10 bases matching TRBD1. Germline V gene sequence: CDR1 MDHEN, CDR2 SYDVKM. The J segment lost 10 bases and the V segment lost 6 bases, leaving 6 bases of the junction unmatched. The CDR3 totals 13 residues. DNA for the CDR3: TGTGCCAGCAGAGGGACAGGGGTATACGAGCAGTTCTTC. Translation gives CASRGTGVYEQFF.

CDR3 sequence (DNA): TGCGCCAGCAGCTTGGAAGCCGGGGAGCTGTTTTTT. Its translation is CASSLEAGELFF. The V and J genes are TRBV5-1 and TRBJ2-2; D is uncertain. Trimming removed 0 bases from V and 6 bases from J, with 3 bases in between. This CDR3 has 12 residues. Germline values: CDR1 SGHRS, CDR2 YFSETQ.

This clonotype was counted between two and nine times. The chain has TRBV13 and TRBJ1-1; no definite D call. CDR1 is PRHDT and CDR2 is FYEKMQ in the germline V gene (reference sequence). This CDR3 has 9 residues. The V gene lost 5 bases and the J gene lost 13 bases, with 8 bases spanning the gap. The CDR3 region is CASSPMVFF. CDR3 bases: TGTGCCAGCAGCCCCATGGTTTTCTTT.

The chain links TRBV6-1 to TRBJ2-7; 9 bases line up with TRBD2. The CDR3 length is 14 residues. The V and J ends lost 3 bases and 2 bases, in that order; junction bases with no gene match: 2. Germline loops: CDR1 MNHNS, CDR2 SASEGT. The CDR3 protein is CASSDSGGAYEQYF. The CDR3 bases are TGTGCCAGCAGTGATAGCGGGGGCGCCTACGAGCAGTACTTC.

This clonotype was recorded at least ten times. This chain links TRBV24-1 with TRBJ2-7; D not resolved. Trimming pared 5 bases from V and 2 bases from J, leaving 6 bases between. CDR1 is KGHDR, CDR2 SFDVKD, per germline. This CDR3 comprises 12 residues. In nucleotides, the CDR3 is TGTGCCACCAGTGGGCCTACCTACGAGCAGTACTTC. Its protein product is CATSGPTYEQYF.

CDR3 protein: CSARDQTSLAYEQYF. CDR3 sequence (DNA): TGCAGTGCTAGAGACCAGACTAGTCTCGCCTACGAGCAGTACTTC. V gene TRBV20-1 combines with J gene TRBJ2-7, with a tentative D call TRBD2 (6 bases). Trimming cost V 0 bases and J 2 bases, with 14 bases left between them. The CDR3 totals 15 residues. Germline loops: CDR1 DFQATT, CDR2 SNEGSKA (reference sequence).

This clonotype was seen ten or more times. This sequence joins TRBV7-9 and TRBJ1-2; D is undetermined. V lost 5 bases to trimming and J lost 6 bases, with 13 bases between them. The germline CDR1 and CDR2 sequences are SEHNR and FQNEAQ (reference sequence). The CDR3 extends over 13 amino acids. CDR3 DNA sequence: TGTGCCAGCAGCCTGGAGGAGGTGGATGGCTACACCTTC. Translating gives CASSLEEVDGYTF. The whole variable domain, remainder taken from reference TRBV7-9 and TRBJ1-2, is DTGVSQNPRHKITKRGQNVTFRCDPISEHNRLYWYRQTLGQGPEFLTYFQNEAQLEKSRLLSDRFSAERPKGSFSTLEIQRTEQGDSAMYLCASSLEEVDGYTFGSGTRLTVV.

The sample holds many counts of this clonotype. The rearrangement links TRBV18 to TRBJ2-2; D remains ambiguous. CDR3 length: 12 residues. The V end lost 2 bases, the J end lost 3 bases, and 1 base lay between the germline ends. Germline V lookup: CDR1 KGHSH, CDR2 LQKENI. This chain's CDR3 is CASSPYTGELFF. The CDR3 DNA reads TGTGCCAGCTCACCATACACCGGGGAGCTGTTTTTT.

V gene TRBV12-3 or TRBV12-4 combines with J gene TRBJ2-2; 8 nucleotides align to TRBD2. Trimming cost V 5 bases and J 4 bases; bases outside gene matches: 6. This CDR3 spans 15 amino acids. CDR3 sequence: CASSAGRAGTGELFF. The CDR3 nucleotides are TGTGCCAGCAGTGCCGGGAGGGCGGGCACCGGGGAGCTGTTTTTT.

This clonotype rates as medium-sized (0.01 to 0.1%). CDR3 in amino acids: CASSSTHRGETDTQYF. The CDR3 nucleotides are TGTGCCAGCAGCTCGACCCACAGGGGGGAGACAGATACGCAGTATTTT. The rearrangement uses TRBV13 and TRBJ2-3; 8 positions match TRBD1. This CDR3 is built from 16 residues. V lost 4 bases and J lost 3; bases outside the gene matches: 9. The V gene's germline CDR1 is PRHDT and CDR2 FYEKMQ (reference sequence).

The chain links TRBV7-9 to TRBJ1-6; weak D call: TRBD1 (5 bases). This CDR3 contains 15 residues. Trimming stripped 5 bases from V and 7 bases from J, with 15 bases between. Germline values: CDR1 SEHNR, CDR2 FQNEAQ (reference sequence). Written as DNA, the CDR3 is TGTGCCAGCAGCCCTGGGGCACACCTCAATTCACCCCTCCACTTT. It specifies CASSPGAHLNSPLHF.